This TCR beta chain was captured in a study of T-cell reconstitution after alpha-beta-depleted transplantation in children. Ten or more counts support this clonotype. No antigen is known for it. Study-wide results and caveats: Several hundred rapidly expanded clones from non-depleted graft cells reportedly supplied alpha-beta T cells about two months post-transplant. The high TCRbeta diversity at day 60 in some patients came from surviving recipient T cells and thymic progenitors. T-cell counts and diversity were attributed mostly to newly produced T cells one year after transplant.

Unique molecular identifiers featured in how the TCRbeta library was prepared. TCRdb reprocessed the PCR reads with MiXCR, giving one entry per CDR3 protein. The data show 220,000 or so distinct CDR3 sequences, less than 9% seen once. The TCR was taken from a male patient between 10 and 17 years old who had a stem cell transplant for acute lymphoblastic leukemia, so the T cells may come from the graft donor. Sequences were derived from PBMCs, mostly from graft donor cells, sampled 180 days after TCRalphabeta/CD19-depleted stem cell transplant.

CDR3 coding DNA: TGTGCCAGCACTTGGGTGGGGGCGGTTAATGAGCAGTTCTTC. Protein: CASTWVGAVNEQFF. The gene calls are TRBV6-2 or TRBV6-3 and TRBJ2-1; D might be TRBD1 (6 bases). V was shortened by 7 bases and J by 7 bases, with 17 bases between the two germline ends. CDR3 size: 14 residues. CDR1 MNHEY and CDR2 SVGEGT come from the germline V gene.